A selection of T cell receptor beta chains follows, all from one sample in a study of blood T cells in healthy people across ages. Each CDR3 protein is one row after TCRdb ran MiXCR on the 5' RACE reads. The table lists around 990,000 distinct CDR3 sequences, almost 25% of them singletons. This sample was also put to use in a study of T cells of mothers and their children.

Input material: blood. The source of these receptors is a girl aged 2-9 years in good health. Both conserved end residues are part of each CDR3. A D gene is named only where the DNA matches it firmly. A clone size is listed for some rows: how often the clone was seen (once, few, many), or a class if it is expanded.

TRBJ2-3,few,TRBD1,TRBV10-3,CAISINRGQGTDTQYF,TGTGCCATCAGCATCAACAGGGGCCAGGGCACAGATACGCAGTATTTT
TRBJ2-2,few,TRBD2,TRBV12-3/TRBV12-4,CASSLGGGPSTTNTGELFF,TGTGCCAGCAGTTTGGGGGGAGGGCCATCTACCACAAACACCGGGGAGCTGTTTTTT
TRBJ2-7,once,.,TRBV3-1,CASSHLATGDEQYF,TGTGCCAGCAGCCACCTTGCGACAGGAGACGAGCAGTACTTC
TRBJ2-2,.,.,TRBV29-1,CSVEGGADTGELFF,TGCAGCGTTGAGGGGGGCGCCGACACCGGGGAGCTGTTTTTT
TRBJ2-7,few,.,TRBV20-1,CSARDLALASLYEQYF,TGCAGTGCTAGAGATCTCGCACTAGCCTCCCTCTACGAGCAGTACTTC
TRBJ2-3,.,.,TRBV7-8,CASSYLQNWADTQYF,TGTGCCAGCAGCTATCTACAGAATTGGGCAGATACGCAGTATTTT
TRBJ2-5,few,TRBD2,TRBV12-3/TRBV12-4,CASSLSGLADQETQYF,TGTGCCAGCAGTTTATCGGGACTAGCGGACCAAGAGACCCAGTACTTC
TRBJ1-2,.,.,TRBV5-1,CASSLGVTGYGYTF,TGCGCCAGCAGCCTCGGCGTGACGGGCTATGGCTACACCTTC
TRBJ2-4,few,.,TRBV29-1,CSVRTEDLNIQYF,TGCAGCGTTAGGACCGAGGACCTAAACATTCAGTACTTC
TRBJ2-2,.,.,TRBV6-1,CATNIGELFF,TGTGCCACCAACATCGGGGAGCTGTTTTTT
TRBJ1-5,few,.,TRBV12-5,CASGWVWGQENQPQHF,TGTGCTAGTGGTTGGGTCTGGGGCCAGGAGAATCAGCCCCAGCATTTT